This T cell receptor (beta chain) was found in a study of cytomegalovirus exposure and HLA in healthy donors. Study at large: The same platform was used for the 120 or so validation repertoires as for the 666 first-cohort repertoires, as reported in a later analysis.

Losses at the gene ends were 7 bases for V and 4 bases for J; bases not matched to a gene: 5. The CDR3 length is 13 residues. The germline V gene has CDR1 SNHLY and CDR2 FYNNEI. Overall study findings and caveats: Most TCR sequences were rare, but some public TCRs occurred in many donors. Cytomegalovirus-associated TCR beta chains were listed, numbering around 150.

In the case of this clone: Its target is not known.

TCRdb keeps only in-frame clones here, not all; method: immunoSEQ multiplex PCR. The data hold a few hundred thousand clones, with around 88% observed a single time. The specimen was PBMCs. The origin of this receptor is a woman aged 18-29 years in good health and CMV-seronegative. This chain links TRBV2 with TRBJ2-3; 7 nucleotides line up with TRBD2. The DNA of the CDR3 is TGTGCCAGCAAAGGCGGGAGACCAGATACGCAGTATTTT. Protein sequence: CASKGGRPDTQYF.